Shown below are 10 T cell receptor beta chains from a single sample sequenced in a study of patients and donors after allogeneic stem cell transplantation. TCRdb reprocessed the RT-PCR reads with MiXCR, giving one entry per CDR3 protein. The sample lists 50,000 to 60,000 distinct CDR3 sequences, 10% to 15% occurring once. The sample comprised blood, either unsorted or a sorted T cell fraction (not recorded which). Source of these receptors: a human donor who was either an allogeneic HSCT recipient or a stem cell or donor lymphocyte infusion donor (not recorded which). It is not recorded whose cells these are; they may come from a transplant donor.

The chain recombines TRBV6-5 with TRBJ2-7; possible D gene TRBD1, 6 bases. This CDR3 comprises 13 residues. The V gene's germline CDR1 is MNHEY and CDR2 SVGAGI. V lost 0 bases and J lost 3, with 6 bases in between. CDR3 region: CASSYSTGYEQYF. The CDR3 DNA follows: TGTGCCAGCAGTTACTCGACAGGCTACGAGCAGTACTTC.

In its sample, this clonotype was seen a few times. The chain carries TRBV3-1 and TRBJ2-1; D unresolved. The CDR3 has 13 amino acids. V lost 5 bases to trimming and J lost 7 bases, with 12 bases between them. Germline V CDR1 and CDR2: LGHDT, YNNKEL (reference sequence). The CDR3 sequence: CASSWAFRNEQFF. In DNA form, the CDR3 reads TGTGCCAGCAGCTGGGCTTTCCGTAATGAGCAGTTCTTC.

This clonotype was seen a few times. V gene TRBV19 combines with J gene TRBJ2-3, with TRBD2 as a possible D gene (5 bases). Trimming pared 7 bases from V and 4 bases from J, leaving 15 bases between. The CDR3 is 14 amino acids. The germline CDR1 and CDR2 sequences are LNHDA and SQIVND (reference sequence). CDR3 sequence (DNA): TGTGCCAGTAACCCTAGCAGCCATTCAGATACGCAGTATTTT. This encodes CASNPSSHSDTQYF.

The chain couples TRBV5-1 to TRBJ2-1, with 12 bases that match TRBD1. Germline loops: CDR1 SGHRS, CDR2 YFSETQ. After removal of 3 bases from V and 9 bases from J, the junction contained 7 bases not matched to a gene. This CDR3 region has 15 residues. The CDR3 bases are TGCGCCAGCAGCTCGGGACAGGGGGCTCGTGGTGAGCAGTTCTTC. Translated: CASSSGQGARGEQFF.

V usage is TRBV5-1 and J usage is TRBJ2-2; possible D gene TRBD2, 5 bases. The CDR3 spans 14 residues. Germline CDR1 is SGHRS and CDR2 is YFSETQ. Trimming cost V 7 bases and J 0 bases, with 10 bases left between them. The CDR3 DNA reads as TGCGCCAGCGTGGAGGCAGCGAACACCGGGGAGCTGTTTTTT. This translates into CASVEAANTGELFF.

This clonotype was detected a few times. This chain uses TRBV29-1 with TRBJ2-7; 7 bases agree with TRBD2. The CDR3 totals 13 residues. The germline gives CDR1 SQVTM, CDR2 ANQGSEA. J gave up 3 bases and V 0 bases, and 2 bases lay outside the gene matches. The CDR3 nucleotides read TGCAGCGTTGAAGATGGGGGGGTCTACGAGCAGTACTTC. Protein: CSVEDGGVYEQYF.

In its sample, this clonotype was seen many times. The gene calls are TRBV24-1 and TRBJ1-1, with D tentatively TRBD1 (6 bases). Per the germline V gene, CDR1 is KGHDR and CDR2 is SFDVKD. The V and J ends lost 9 bases and 6 bases respectively, with 10 bases between them. The CDR3 loop spans 11 amino acids. This chain's CDR3 is CATSTGAEAFF. The DNA of the CDR3 is TGTGCCACCTCGACAGGTGCTGAAGCTTTCTTT.

This clonotype was found a few times. The J gene is TRBJ1-1, the V gene TRBV11-3, with 7 bases identical to TRBD1. The V segment lost 5 bases and the J segment 2 bases; nucleotides outside the gene matches: 8. CDR3 size: 15 residues. Germline-derived CDR1 and CDR2 are SGHNT and YENEEA. In DNA, the CDR3 is TGTGCCAGCAGCGCCCGGGACAGCCTAAACACTGAAGCTTTCTTT. This codes for CASSARDSLNTEAFF.

This clonotype was seen at least ten times. The chain couples TRBV20-1 to TRBJ2-1; D unclear. This CDR3 contains 14 residues. Trimming removed 5 bases from V and 0 bases from J, with 11 bases in between. Germline CDR1 reads DFQATT; CDR2 reads SNEGSKA (reference sequence). CDR3 loop: CSAPYYSSYNEQFF. CDR3 nucleotides: TGCAGTGCTCCCTACTATAGCTCCTACAATGAGCAGTTCTTC.

This clonotype came up many times. The CDR3 region has the DNA TGTGCCAGCAGCTATAACCCGGGACAAGCTGGAAACACCATATATTTT. This translates into CASSYNPGQAGNTIYF. This chain uses TRBV6-6 with TRBJ1-3; TRBD1 might be the D (6 bases). Germline V gene sequence: CDR1 MNHNY, CDR2 SVGAGI (reference sequence). Trimming left V 6 bases short and J 2 bases short, with 17 bases between. The length of the CDR3 is 16 residues.